This TCR beta chain was profiled in a study of T cell repertoires in cytomegalovirus infection. Study-wide background: It was the public TCR beta signatures that indicated both CMV infection and matching HLA type. General study findings and limits: Adding up the frequency of public TCR beta families identified people who carried CMV plus the relevant HLA. HLA-C-restricted CMV clonotypes gave the most frequent clonotype in two of eight donors.

TCRdb used MiXCR to reprocess the reads, holding one entry per CDR3 protein. This table has a few hundred thousand distinct CDR3 sequences, 40% appearing once. V lost 0 bases, J lost 0 bases, and 17 bases lay in between. This CDR3 has 17 residues. Per the germline V gene, CDR1 is DFQATT and CDR2 is SNEGSKA (reference sequence). About this clonotype itself: What it recognizes is unknown.

The source is a human donor in good health (CMV status not recorded). Some clones in this sample may be carry-over from other donors' samples. Here the sequenced sample was cultured PBMCs, taken from culture after CMV antigen stimulation. The V gene is TRBV20-1, the J gene TRBJ2-5, with a possible D match to TRBD1 (5 bases). The CDR3 DNA reads TGCAGTGCTAGAGATCAAAAAAGACAGACGTACCAAGAGACCCAGTACTTC. Protein product: CSARDQKRQTYQETQYF.